A single sample gave rise to the 8 T cell receptor beta chains below, sequenced in a study of T cell responses to AZD1222 COVID-19 vaccine (dated by TCRdb to the early 2020s). Library preparation employed the immunoSEQ multiplex PCR assay. Entries here come from immuneACCESS through TCRdb and include only in-frame sequences with V and J called. Some clones fail to appear in such tables; in the studies checked, an unresolved V gene covers under half of the shortfall, and the cause of the remainder is unknown. Counted in this sample were under 150,000 clones; just over 85% of them appeared once. The ten biggest clones cover just over 9.5% of the sample. This specimen's time point label, per the study, means: baseline before first vaccination. The sample in question was peripheral blood, obtained on day 0 of AZD1222 vaccination. These receptors were collected from an adult in good health.

V and J are TRBV7-2 and TRBJ1-5; D is possibly TRBD1 (5 bases). The germline V gene encodes CDR1 SGHTA and CDR2 FQGNSA. The CDR3 covers 17 residues. V lost 5 bases and J 1 base, leaving 18 bases between the germline ends. CDR3 nucleotide sequence: TGTGCCAGCAGCCCAGACAGTCTCCGGGGGAGCAATCAGCCCCAGCATTTT. This translates into CASSPDSLRGSNQPQHF.

The chain links TRBV4-3 to TRBJ1-2; perhaps TRBD1 as D (5 bases). Per germline, CDR1 LGHNA and CDR2 YSLEER. CDR3 length equals 15 residues. Between the trimmed V and J ends, which lost 5 bases and 5 bases, there was a span of 18 bases. CDR3 DNA sequence: TGCGCCAGCAGCTCAACGACGTCAGGGACTTATGGCTACACCTTC. Translating gives CASSSTTSGTYGYTF.

This clone has only one observation. The genes are TRBV2 and TRBJ2-1; tentatively, D is TRBD2 (6 bases). The V end was cut by 0 bases, the J end by 9 bases, with 9 bases between. The CDR3 runs 13 residues. CDR1 SNHLY and CDR2 FYNNEI come from the germline V gene. DNA for the CDR3: TGTGCCAGCAGTGAAGCGCTGGGGGGTGAGCAGTTCTTC. This sequence encodes CASSEALGGEQFF.

This sequence joins TRBV3-1 (or the pseudogene TRBV3-2) and TRBJ1-4; TRBD1 matches 8 bases. Germline V gives CDR1 LGHDT, CDR2 YNNKEL (reference sequence). This CDR3 is built from 16 residues. V was pared by 1 base and J by 3 bases, with 4 bases of the junction left unmatched. The DNA of the CDR3 is TGTGCCAGCAGCCAAGGAGACAGGGGTCCTAATGAAAAACTGTTTTTT. It codes for CASSQGDRGPNEKLFF.

The chain couples TRBV6-1 to TRBJ1-3; D gene unclear. The CDR3 extends over 13 amino acids. The germline V gene encodes CDR1 MNHNS and CDR2 SASEGT. Trimming shortened V by 2 bases and J by 4 bases, and 6 bases separated the two germline ends. The CDR3 sequence is CASSENNGNTIYF. The CDR3 nucleotides are TGTGCCAGCAGTGAAAATAACGGAAACACCATATATTTT.

The chain couples TRBV7-2 to TRBJ2-5; 8 bases line up with TRBD2. V was pared by 0 bases and J by 5 bases, with 5 bases of the junction left unmatched. The CDR3 length is 15 residues. Germline V gene sequence: CDR1 SGHTA, CDR2 FQGNSA. CDR3 DNA sequence: TGTGCCAGCAGCTTAGCTAGCGGGGAAGGTGAGACCCAGTACTTC. Translating it yields CASSLASGEGETQYF.

The chain couples TRBV4-1 to TRBJ1-4; tentatively, D is TRBD1 (5 bases). The CDR3 covers 17 residues. Germline CDR1 and CDR2: MGHRA and YSYEKL. V was shortened by 0 bases and J by 4 bases, with 15 bases between the two germline ends. The CDR3 spells CASSQEGHPRGNEKLFF. CDR3 in DNA: TGCGCCAGCAGCCAAGAGGGGCACCCTCGGGGTAATGAAAAACTGTTTTTT.

This clone has more than one count but fewer than ten. This chain connects TRBV5-4 to TRBJ2-7; no clear D gene. Germline V gives CDR1 SGHNT, CDR2 YYREEE (reference sequence). V lost 3 bases and J 2 bases, leaving 9 bases between the germline ends. The CDR3 length is 13 residues. In DNA, the CDR3 is TGTGCCAGCAGCTCCGGACGCACCTACGAGCAGTACTTC. As protein: CASSSGRTYEQYF.